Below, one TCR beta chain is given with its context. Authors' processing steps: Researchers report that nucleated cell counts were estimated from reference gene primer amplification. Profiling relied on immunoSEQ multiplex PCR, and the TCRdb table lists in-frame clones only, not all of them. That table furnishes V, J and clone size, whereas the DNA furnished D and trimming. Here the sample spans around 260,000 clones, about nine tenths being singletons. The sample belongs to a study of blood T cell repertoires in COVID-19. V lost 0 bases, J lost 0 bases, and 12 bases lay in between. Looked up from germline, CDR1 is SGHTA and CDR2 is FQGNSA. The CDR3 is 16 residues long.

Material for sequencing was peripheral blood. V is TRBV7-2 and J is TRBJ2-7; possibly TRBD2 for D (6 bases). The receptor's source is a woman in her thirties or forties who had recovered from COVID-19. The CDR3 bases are TGTGCCAGCAGCTTAGCAGGCGGGACCTCCTCCTACGAGCAGTACTTC. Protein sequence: CASSLAGGTSSYEQYF.